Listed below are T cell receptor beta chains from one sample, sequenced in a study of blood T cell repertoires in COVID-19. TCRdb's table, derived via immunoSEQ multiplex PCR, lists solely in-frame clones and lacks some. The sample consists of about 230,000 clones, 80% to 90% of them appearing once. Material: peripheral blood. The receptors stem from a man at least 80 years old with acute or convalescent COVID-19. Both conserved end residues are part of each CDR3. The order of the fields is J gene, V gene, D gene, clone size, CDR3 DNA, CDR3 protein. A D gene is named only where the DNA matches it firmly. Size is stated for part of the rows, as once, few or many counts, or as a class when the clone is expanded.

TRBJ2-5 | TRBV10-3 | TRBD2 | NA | TGTGCCATCCTAGCGGACCCTCAAGAGACCCAGTACTTC | CAILADPQETQYF
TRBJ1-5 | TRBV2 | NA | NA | TGTGCCAGCAGTGAAGGGGGGCCGGGCAATCAGCCCCAGCATTTT | CASSEGGPGNQPQHF
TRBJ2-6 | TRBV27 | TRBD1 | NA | TGTGCCAGCAACCTGCGGGCAGGGGGCCTTTCTGGGGCCAACGTCCTGACTTTC | CASNLRAGGLSGANVLTF
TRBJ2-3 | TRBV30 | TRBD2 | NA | TGTGCCTGGACAAGGACTAGCGGGAAGGATACGCAGTATTTT | CAWTRTSGKDTQYF
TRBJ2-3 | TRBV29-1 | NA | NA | TGCTGTCAGTCGACTAGCACAGATACGCAGTATTTT | CCQSTSTDTQYF
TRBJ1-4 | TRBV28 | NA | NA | TGTGCCAGCAGTTTGGGAGGTAGCGATGAAAAACTGTTTTTT | CASSLGGSDEKLFF
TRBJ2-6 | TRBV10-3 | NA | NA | TGTGCCATCAGTGAGTCGAGTACAGGTTTAGCTGGGGCCAACGTCCTGACTTTC | CAISESSTGLAGANVLTF
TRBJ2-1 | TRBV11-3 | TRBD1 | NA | TGTGCCAGCAGCTCCACGACAGGGGGCTCCTACAATGAGCAGTTCTTC | CASSSTTGGSYNEQFF
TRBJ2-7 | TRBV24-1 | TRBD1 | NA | TGTGCCACCAGTGCGGGGACAGCCCCTCGCCCCTACGAGCAGTACTTC | CATSAGTAPRPYEQYF
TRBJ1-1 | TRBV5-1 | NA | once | TGCGCCAGCAGCTTGGACTCACAGGGTTCCACTGAAGCTTTCTTT | CASSLDSQGSTEAFF